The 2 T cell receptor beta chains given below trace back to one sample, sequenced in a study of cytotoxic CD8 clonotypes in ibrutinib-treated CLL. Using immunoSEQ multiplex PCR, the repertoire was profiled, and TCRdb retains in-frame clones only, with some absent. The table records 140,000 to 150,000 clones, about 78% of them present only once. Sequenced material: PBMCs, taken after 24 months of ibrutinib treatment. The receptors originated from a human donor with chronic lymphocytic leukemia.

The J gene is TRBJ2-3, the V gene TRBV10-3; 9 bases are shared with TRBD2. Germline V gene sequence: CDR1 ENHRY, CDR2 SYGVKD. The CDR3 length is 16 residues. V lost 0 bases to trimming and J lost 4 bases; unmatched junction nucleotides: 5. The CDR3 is CAISESVRLAADTQYF. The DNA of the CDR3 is TGTGCCATCAGTGAGTCTGTGCGACTAGCGGCAGATACGCAGTATTTT.

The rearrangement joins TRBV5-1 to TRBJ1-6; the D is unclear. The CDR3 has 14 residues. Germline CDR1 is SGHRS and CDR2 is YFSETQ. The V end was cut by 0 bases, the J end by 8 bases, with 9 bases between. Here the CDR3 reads CASSLGPGDSPLHF. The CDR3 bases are TGCGCCAGCAGCTTGGGGCCCGGGGATTCACCCCTCCACTTT.